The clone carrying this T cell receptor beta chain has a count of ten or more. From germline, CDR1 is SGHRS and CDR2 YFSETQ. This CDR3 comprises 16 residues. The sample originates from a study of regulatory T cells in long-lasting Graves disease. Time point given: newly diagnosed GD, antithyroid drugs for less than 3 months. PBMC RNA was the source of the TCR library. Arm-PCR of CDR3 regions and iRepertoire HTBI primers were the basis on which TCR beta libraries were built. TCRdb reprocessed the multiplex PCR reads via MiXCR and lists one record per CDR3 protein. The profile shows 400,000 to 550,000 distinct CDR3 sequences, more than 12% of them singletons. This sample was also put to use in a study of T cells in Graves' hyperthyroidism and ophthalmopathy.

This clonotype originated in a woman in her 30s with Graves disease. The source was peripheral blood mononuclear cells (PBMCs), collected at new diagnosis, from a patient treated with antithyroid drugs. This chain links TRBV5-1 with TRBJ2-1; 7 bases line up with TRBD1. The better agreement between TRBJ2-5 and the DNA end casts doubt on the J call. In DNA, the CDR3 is TGCGCCAGCAGCATCCCTGACAGGGTGGGCCAAGAGACCCAGTACTTC. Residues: CASSIPDRVGQETQYF.